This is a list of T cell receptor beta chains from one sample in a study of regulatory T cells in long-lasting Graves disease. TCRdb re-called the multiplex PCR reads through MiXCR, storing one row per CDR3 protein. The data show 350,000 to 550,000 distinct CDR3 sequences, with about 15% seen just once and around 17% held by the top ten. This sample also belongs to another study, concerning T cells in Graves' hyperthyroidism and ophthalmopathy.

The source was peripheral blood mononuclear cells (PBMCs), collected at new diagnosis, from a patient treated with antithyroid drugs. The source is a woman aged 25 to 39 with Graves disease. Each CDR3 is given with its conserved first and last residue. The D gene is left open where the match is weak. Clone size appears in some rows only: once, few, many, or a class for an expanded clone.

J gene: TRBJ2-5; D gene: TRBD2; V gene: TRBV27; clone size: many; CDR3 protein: CASSRGAGGLQETQYF; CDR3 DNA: TGTGCCAGCAGCCGCGGAGCGGGAGGCCTCCAAGAGACCCAGTACTTC
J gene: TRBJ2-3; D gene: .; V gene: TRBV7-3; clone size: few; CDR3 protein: CASSLIGGARTDTQYF; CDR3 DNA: TGTGCCAGCAGCTTAATTGGGGGCGCCCGCACAGATACGCAGTATTTT
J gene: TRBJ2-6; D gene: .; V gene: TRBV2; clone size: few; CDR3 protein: CASRATGANVLTF; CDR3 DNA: TGTGCCAGCAGGGCTACAGGGGCCAACGTCCTGACTTTC
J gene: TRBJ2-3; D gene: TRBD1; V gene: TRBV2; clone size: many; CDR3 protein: CATQGTGDTDTQYF; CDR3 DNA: TGTGCCACCCAAGGGACAGGCGACACAGATACGCAGTATTTT
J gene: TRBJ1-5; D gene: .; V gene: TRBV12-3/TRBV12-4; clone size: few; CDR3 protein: CASSPPPGSQPQHF; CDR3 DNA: TGTGCCAGCAGTCCCCCCCCCGGGAGTCAGCCCCAGCATTTT
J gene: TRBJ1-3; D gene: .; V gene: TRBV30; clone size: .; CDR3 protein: CAWSLNAAFSGNTIYF; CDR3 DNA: TGTGCCTGGAGTTTGAATGCGGCTTTCTCTGGAAACACCATATATTTT
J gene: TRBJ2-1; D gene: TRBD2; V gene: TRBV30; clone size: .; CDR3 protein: CAWATSGSRDGQFF; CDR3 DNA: TGTGCCTGGGCCACTAGCGGGAGTCGAGATGGGCAGTTCTTC
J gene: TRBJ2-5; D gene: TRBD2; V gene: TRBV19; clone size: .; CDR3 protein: CASSISSGSKETQYF; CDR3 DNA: TGTGCCAGTAGTATCTCTAGCGGGTCGAAGGAGACCCAGTACTTC
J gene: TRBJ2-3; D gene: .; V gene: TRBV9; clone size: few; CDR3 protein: CASSEGGAADTQYF; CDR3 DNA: TGTGCCAGCAGTGAGGGGGGCGCAGCAGATACGCAGTATTTT
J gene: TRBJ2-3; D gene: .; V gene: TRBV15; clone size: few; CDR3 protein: CATSRDSAIGDTQYF; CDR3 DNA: TGTGCCACCAGCAGAGATTCAGCTATAGGAGATACGCAGTATTTT
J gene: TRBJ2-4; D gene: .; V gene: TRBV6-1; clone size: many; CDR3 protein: CASRGREAKNIQYF; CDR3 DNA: TGTGCCAGCAGGGGAAGGGAGGCCAAAAACATTCAGTACTTC
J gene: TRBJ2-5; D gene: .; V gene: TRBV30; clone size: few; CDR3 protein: CAWSVAGAKYF; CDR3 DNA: TGTGCCTGGAGTGTGGCAGGGGCAAAGTACTTC
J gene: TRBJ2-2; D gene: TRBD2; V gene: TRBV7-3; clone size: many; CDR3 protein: CASSSTSSGSTGELFF; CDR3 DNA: TGTGCCAGCAGCTCCACATCTAGCGGCAGTACCGGGGAGCTGTTTTTT
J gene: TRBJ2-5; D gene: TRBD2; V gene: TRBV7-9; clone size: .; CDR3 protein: CASSERLAGNQETQYF; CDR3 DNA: TGTGCCAGCAGCGAACGTCTAGCGGGAAACCAAGAGACCCAGTACTTC
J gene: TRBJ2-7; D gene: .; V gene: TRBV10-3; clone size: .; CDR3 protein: CAISPVSFSYEQYF; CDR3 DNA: TGTGCCATCAGCCCGGTCTCATTCTCCTACGAGCAGTACTTC
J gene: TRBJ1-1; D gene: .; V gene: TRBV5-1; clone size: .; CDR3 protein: CAGSQRGTEAFF; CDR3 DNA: TGCGCCGGCAGCCAGAGAGGGACTGAAGCTTTCTTT
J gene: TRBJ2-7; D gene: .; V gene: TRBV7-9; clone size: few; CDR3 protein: CASSLLDTYSYEQYF; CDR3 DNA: TGTGCCAGCAGCTTATTGGACACCTACTCCTACGAGCAGTACTTC
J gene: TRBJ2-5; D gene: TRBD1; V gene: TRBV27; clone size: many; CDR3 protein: CASSSLRGQETQYF; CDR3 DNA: TGTGCCAGCAGTTCCCTCAGGGGGCAAGAGACCCAGTACTTC
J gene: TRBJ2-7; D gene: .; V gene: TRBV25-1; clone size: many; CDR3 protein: CASSDTISYGLPGIHEQYF; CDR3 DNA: TGTGCCAGCAGTGATACGATTTCATACGGACTACCTGGAATCCACGAGCAGTACTTC
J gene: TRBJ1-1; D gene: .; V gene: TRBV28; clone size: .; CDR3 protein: CASITGPVNTEAFF; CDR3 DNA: TGTGCCAGCATTACAGGGCCGGTGAACACTGAAGCTTTCTTT
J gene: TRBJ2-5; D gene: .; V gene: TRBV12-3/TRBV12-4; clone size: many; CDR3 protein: CASSLIGHQETQYF; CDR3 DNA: TGTGCCAGCAGTTTAATAGGTCACCAAGAGACCCAGTACTTC
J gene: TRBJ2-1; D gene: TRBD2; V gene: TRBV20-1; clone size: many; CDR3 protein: CSARGSTSGMGNEQFF; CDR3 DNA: TGCAGTGCTAGGGGATCGACTAGCGGGATGGGCAATGAGCAGTTCTTC
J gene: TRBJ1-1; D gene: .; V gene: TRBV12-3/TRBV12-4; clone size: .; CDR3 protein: CASSLVFGAQAFF; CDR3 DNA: TGTGCCAGCAGTTTAGTCTTCGGAGCTCAAGCTTTCTTT
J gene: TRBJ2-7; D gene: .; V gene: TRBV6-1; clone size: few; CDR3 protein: CASRDYNYEQYF; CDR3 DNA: TGTGCCAGCAGGGACTATAACTACGAGCAGTACTTC
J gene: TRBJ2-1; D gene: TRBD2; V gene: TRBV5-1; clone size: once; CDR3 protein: CASSQGTSGSFEQFF; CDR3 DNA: TGCGCCAGCAGCCAAGGGACTAGCGGGAGCTTTGAGCAGTTCTTC
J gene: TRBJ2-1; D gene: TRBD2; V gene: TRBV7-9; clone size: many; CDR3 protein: CASSSTRGTSGYNEQFF; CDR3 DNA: TGTGCCAGCAGCTCGACCCGCGGGACTAGCGGGTACAATGAGCAGTTCTTC
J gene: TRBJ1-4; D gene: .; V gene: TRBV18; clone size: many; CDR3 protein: CASSPPVGYGFEKLFF; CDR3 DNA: TGTGCCAGCTCACCACCAGTGGGGTACGGGTTTGAAAAACTGTTTTTT
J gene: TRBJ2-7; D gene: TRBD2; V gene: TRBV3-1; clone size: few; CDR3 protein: CASSQGPSGRAYEQYF; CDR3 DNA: TGTGCCAGCAGCCAGGGGCCTAGCGGGAGGGCCTACGAGCAGTACTTC
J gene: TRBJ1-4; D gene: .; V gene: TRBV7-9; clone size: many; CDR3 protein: CASSPTTTNEKLFF; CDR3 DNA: TGTGCCAGCAGCCCAACAACAACTAATGAAAAACTGTTTTTT
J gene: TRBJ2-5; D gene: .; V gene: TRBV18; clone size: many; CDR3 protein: CASSPQVGDQETQYF; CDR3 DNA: TGTGCCAGCTCACCACAGGTGGGGGACCAAGAGACCCAGTACTTC
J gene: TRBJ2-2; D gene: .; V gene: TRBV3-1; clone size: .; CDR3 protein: CASSPISERNTGELFF; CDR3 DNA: TGTGCCAGCAGCCCCATATCTGAACGGAACACCGGGGAGCTGTTTTTT
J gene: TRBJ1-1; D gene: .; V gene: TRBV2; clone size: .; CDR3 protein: CASARGTAGTEAFF; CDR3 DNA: TGTGCCAGCGCTCGAGGGACGGCGGGGACTGAAGCTTTCTTT
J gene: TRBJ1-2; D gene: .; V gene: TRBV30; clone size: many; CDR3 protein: CAWSVATIAYTF; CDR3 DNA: TGTGCCTGGAGTGTAGCGACGATTGCCTACACCTTC
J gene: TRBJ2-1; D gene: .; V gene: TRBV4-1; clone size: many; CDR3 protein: CASRPAGRDYNEQFF; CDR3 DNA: TGCGCCAGCAGGCCGGCCGGGAGAGACTACAATGAGCAGTTCTTC